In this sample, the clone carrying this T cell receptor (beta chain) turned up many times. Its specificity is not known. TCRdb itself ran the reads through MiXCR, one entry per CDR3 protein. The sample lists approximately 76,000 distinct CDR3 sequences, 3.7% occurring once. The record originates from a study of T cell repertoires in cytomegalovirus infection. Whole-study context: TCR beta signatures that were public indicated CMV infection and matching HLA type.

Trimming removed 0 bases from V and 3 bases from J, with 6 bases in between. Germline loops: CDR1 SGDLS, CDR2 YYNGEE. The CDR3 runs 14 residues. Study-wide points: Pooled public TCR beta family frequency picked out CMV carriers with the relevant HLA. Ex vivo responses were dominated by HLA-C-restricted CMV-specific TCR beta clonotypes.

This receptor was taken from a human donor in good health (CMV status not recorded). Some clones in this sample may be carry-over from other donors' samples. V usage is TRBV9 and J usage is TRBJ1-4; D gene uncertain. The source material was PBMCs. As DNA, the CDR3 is TGTGCCAGCAGCGTAGGAGGATCTAATGAAAAACTGTTTTTT. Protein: CASSVGGSNEKLFF.